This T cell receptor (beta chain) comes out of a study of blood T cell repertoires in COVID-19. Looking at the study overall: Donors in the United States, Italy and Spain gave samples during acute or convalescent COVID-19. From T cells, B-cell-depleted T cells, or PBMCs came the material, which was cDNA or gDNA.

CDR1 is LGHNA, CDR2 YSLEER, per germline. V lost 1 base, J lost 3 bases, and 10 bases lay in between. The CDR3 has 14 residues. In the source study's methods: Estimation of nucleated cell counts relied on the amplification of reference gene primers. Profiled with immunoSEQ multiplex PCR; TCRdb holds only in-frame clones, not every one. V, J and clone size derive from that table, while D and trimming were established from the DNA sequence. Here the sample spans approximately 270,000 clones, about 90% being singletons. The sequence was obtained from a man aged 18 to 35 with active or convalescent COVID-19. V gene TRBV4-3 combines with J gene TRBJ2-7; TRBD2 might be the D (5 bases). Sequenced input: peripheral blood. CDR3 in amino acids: CASSQGTDYYEQYF. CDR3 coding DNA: TGCGCCAGCAGCCAAGGGACTGACTACTACGAGCAGTACTTC.